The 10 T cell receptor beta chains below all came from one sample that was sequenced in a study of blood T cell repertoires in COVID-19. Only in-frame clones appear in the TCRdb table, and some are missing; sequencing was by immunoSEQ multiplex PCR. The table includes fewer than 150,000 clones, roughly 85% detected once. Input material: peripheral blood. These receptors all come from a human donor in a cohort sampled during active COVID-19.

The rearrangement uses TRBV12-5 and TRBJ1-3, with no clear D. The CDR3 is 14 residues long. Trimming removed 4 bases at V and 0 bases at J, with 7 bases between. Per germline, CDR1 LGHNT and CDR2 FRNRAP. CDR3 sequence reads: CASGSSGSGNTIYF. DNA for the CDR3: TGTGCTAGTGGTTCATCAGGCTCTGGAAACACCATATATTTT.

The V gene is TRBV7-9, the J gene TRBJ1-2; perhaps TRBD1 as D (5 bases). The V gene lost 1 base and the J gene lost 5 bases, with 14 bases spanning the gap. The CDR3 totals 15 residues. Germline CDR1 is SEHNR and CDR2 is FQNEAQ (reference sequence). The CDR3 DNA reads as TGTGCCAGCAGCTTAGAAGGGCGGGGGATTTATGGCTACACCTTC. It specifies CASSLEGRGIYGYTF. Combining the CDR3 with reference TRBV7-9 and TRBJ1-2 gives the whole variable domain DTGVSQNPRHKITKRGQNVTFRCDPISEHNRLYWYRQTLGQGPEFLTYFQNEAQLEKSRLLSDRFSAERPKGSFSTLEIQRTEQGDSAMYLCASSLEGRGIYGYTFGSGTRLTVV.

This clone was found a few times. The CDR3 loop is CASSPTRPTDTQYF. CDR3 in DNA: TGTGCCAGCAGCCCAACTAGGCCGACAGATACGCAGTATTTT. The rearrangement uses TRBV7-9 and TRBJ2-3; tentative D call: TRBD2 (5 bases). Germline V lookup: CDR1 SEHNR, CDR2 FQNEAQ (reference sequence). V was cut by 5 bases and J by 3 bases, with 12 bases left in between. CDR3 length equals 14 residues.

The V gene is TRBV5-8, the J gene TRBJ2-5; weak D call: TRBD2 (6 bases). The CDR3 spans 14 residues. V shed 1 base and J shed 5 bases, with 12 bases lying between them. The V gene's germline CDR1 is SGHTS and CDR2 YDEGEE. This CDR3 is CASSLRLVGETQYF. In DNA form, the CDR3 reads TGTGCCAGCAGCTTGCGACTAGTAGGCGAGACCCAGTACTTC. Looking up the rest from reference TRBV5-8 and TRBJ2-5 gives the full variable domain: EAGVTQSPTHLIKTRGQQATLRCSPISGHTSVYWYQQALGLGLQFLLWYDEGEERNRGNFPPRFSGRQFPNYSSELNVNALELEDSALYLCASSLRLVGETQYFGPGTRLLVL.

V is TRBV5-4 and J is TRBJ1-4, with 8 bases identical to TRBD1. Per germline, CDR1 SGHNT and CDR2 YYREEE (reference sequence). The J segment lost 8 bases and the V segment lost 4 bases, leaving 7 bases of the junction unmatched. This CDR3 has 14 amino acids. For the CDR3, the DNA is TGTGCCAGCAGCGGACAGGGAGCAGGGGAAAAACTGTTTTTT. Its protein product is CASSGQGAGEKLFF. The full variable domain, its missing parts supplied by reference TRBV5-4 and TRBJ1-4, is ETGVTQSPTHLIKTRGQQVTLRCSSQSGHNTVSWYQQALGQGPQFIFQYYREEENGRGNFPPRFSGLQFPNYSSELNVNALELDDSALYLCASSGQGAGEKLFFGSGTQLSVL.

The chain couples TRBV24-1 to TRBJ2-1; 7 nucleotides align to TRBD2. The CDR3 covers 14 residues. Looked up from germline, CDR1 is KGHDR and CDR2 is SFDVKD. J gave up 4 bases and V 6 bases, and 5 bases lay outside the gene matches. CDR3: CATSLSGIYNEQFF. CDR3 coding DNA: TGTGCCACCAGTTTAAGCGGGATTTACAATGAGCAGTTCTTC.

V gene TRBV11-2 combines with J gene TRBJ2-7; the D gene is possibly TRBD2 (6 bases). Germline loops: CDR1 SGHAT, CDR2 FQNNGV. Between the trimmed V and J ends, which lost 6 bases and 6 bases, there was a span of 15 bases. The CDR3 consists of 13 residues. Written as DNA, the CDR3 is TGTGCCAGCAGACTGGGGGGTAGTACCGAGCAGTACTTC. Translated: CASRLGGSTEQYF.

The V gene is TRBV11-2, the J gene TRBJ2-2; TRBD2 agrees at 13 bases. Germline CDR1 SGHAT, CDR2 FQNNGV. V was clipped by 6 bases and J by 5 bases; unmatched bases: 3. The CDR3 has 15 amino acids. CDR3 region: CASRLAGGSTGELFF. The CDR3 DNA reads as TGTGCCAGCAGACTAGCGGGGGGGTCTACCGGGGAGCTGTTTTTT.

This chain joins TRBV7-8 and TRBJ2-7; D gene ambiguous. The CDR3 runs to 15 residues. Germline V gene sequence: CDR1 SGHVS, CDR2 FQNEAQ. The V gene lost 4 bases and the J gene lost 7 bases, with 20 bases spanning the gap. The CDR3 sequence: CASSSTMAAVSEQYV. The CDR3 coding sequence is TGTGCCAGCAGCTCAACTATGGCTGCGGTGTCTGAGCAGTACGTC.

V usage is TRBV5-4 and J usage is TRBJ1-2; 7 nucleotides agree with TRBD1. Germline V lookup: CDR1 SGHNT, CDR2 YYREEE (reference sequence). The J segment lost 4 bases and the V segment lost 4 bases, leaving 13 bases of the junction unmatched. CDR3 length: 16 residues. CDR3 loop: CASSPPPLGTVYGYTF. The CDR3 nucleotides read TGTGCCAGCAGCCCCCCACCGCTCGGGACAGTCTATGGCTACACCTTC.